A single sample gave rise to the 10 T cell receptor beta chains below, sequenced in a study of T cell responses to AZD1222 COVID-19 vaccine. Here immunoSEQ multiplex PCR was the method, and the copy in TCRdb shows in-frame clones only, minus some. The sample lists over 120,000 clones, approximately 89% seen once, with around 1.5% in the top ten. The material was peripheral blood, obtained 28 days after the second AZD1222 dose. Receptor source: an adult who received the AZD1222 COVID-19 vaccine.

The chain joins TRBV11-2 to TRBJ1-1; D gene ambiguous. Per the germline V gene, CDR1 is SGHAT and CDR2 is FQNNGV. This CDR3 spans 12 amino acids. V was trimmed by 3 bases and J by 2 bases, leaving 4 bases between them. The chain's CDR3 is CASSLTNTEAFF. The CDR3 nucleotides read TGTGCCAGCAGCTTGACAAACACTGAAGCTTTCTTT. Full variable domain (rest looked up from reference TRBV11-2 and TRBJ1-1): EAGVAQSPRYKIIEKRQSVAFWCNPISGHATLYWYQQILGQGPKLLIQFQNNGVVDDSQLPKDRFSAERLKGVDSTLKIQPAKLEDSAVYLCASSLTNTEAFFGQGTRLTVV.

J is TRBJ2-2 and V is TRBV4-1; D is ambiguous. The CDR3 is made up of 15 amino acids. With 4 bases removed from V and 1 base from J, the gap between germline ends came to 10 bases. Per germline, CDR1 MGHRA and CDR2 YSYEKL. Here the CDR3 DNA reads TGCGCCAGCAGCCGAGTTTGGCAGAACACCGGGGAGCTGTTTTTT. This codes for CASSRVWQNTGELFF.

The chain combines TRBV3-1 (or the pseudogene TRBV3-2) with TRBJ2-7, with D tentatively TRBD1 (6 bases). Trimming took 4 bases from V and 1 from J, leaving 11 bases between them. This CDR3 spans 14 amino acids. Germline CDR1 reads LGHDT; CDR2 reads YNNKEL (reference sequence). CDR3 region: CASSPLQGSYEQYF. DNA of the CDR3: TGTGCCAGCAGCCCCCTACAGGGTTCCTACGAGCAGTACTTC.

The rearrangement joins TRBV2 to TRBJ1-1; D gene unclear. With 5 bases removed from V and 1 base from J, the gap between germline ends came to 8 bases. CDR3 size: 13 residues. In germline, CDR1 is SNHLY, CDR2 FYNNEI. CDR3 sequence: CASSSDGNTEAFF. The DNA for the CDR3 is TGTGCCAGCAGTTCGGACGGGAACACTGAAGCTTTCTTT.

The CDR3 DNA is TGCGCCACGTCCTCCCCAGGGGAGGATGGCTACACCTTC. Translating gives CATSSPGEDGYTF. The chain recombines TRBV5-1 with TRBJ1-2; possibly TRBD1 for D (6 bases). Germline-derived CDR1 and CDR2 are SGHRS and YFSETQ. This CDR3 region has 13 residues. The V and J ends lost 9 bases and 6 bases respectively, with 18 bases between them.

In DNA, the CDR3 is TGTGCCATCAGAGGGACTAGCGGAAACTACGAGCAGTACTTC. This sequence encodes CAIRGTSGNYEQYF. This chain connects TRBV10-3 to TRBJ2-7; 11 bases fit TRBD2. The CDR3 runs to 14 residues. The V gene's germline CDR1 is ENHRY and CDR2 SYGVKD. Losses at the gene ends were 6 bases for V and 3 bases for J; bases not matched to a gene: 4.

The chain carries TRBV4-1 and TRBJ1-1, with a possible D match to TRBD1 (6 bases). Trimming shortened V by 3 bases and J by 4 bases, and 15 bases separated the two germline ends. CDR1 is MGHRA, CDR2 YSYEKL, per germline. CDR3 length: 15 residues. The DNA for the CDR3 is TGCGCCAGCAGCCAGCCCTACAGGGACCCCACTGAAGCTTTCTTT. Its protein is CASSQPYRDPTEAFF.

This chain links TRBV25-1 with TRBJ1-2; D gene unclear. The germline CDR1 and CDR2 sequences are MGHDK and SYGVNS. The CDR3 runs to 14 residues. V was clipped by 6 bases and J by 1 base, with 12 bases between them. The CDR3 sequence is CASREPGVNYGYTF. CDR3 DNA: TGTGCCAGCAGGGAACCCGGGGTTAACTATGGCTACACCTTC.

The chain has TRBV29-1 and TRBJ1-2, with D unclear. The CDR3 loop spans 11 amino acids. Trimming removed 3 bases at V and 7 bases at J, with 9 bases between. Looked up from germline, CDR1 is SQVTM and CDR2 is ANQGSEA. The CDR3 sequence: CSVDLGIGYTF. CDR3 DNA: TGCAGCGTTGACCTAGGGATTGGCTACACCTTC.

The chain recombines TRBV9 with TRBJ2-1; perhaps D is TRBD1 or TRBD2 (5 bases each). The CDR3 loop spans 15 amino acids. CDR1 is SGDLS, CDR2 YYNGEE, per germline. Between the trimmed V and J ends, which lost 0 bases and 4 bases, there was a span of 11 bases. CDR3 residues: CASSVEGTPYNEQFF. The CDR3 DNA sequence: TGTGCCAGCAGCGTAGAAGGGACCCCTTACAATGAGCAGTTCTTC. Drawing the rest from reference TRBV9 and TRBJ2-1, the complete variable domain is DSGVTQTPKHLITATGQRVTLRCSPRSGDLSVYWYQQSLDQGLQFLIQYYNGEERAKGNILERFSAQQFPDLHSELNLSSLELGDSALYFCASSVEGTPYNEQFFGPGTRLTVL.